This T cell receptor beta chain appears in the sequencing data of a study of T cells in Graves' hyperthyroidism and ophthalmopathy. Study findings and constraints: In the analysis, a 13 V-J model separated ophthalmopathy from stable hyperthyroidism.

With respect to this clonotype: What it binds is not known.

Amplification yielded TCR beta CDR3 regions, with RNA transcripts as the source. Using the HTBI primer set, a first-round RT-PCR was run on the TCR CDR3. One entry per CDR3 protein results from TCRdb running MiXCR on the multiplex PCR reads. This table has 300,000 to 500,000 distinct CDR3 sequences, 15% appearing once. V was clipped by 2 bases and J by 8 bases, with 19 bases between them. Germline V gene lookup returns CDR1 DFQATT and CDR2 SNEGSKA (reference sequence). The CDR3 length is 15 residues. The V and J genes are TRBV20-1 and TRBJ1-5; D possibly corresponds to TRBD1 (6 bases). The origin of this receptor is a woman in her 30s with Graves' hyperthyroidism. The sequencing input was blood. The CDR3 bases are TGCAGTGCTAGAACCGACAGGCCCACCGCGGAGCCCCAGCATTTT. It encodes CSARTDRPTAEPQHF.